This T cell receptor beta chain was documented in a study of T-cell reconstitution after alpha-beta-depleted transplantation in children. Unique molecular identifiers were built into the TCRbeta library. Using its own MiXCR run on the PCR reads, TCRdb lists one record per CDR3 protein. Of a few hundred thousand distinct CDR3 sequences listed, approximately 16% were seen once; the top ten hold 3% to 4%. The junction had 7 bases not matched to a gene; V was cut back by 6 bases and J by 9 bases. This CDR3 is built from 14 residues. Specimen: PBMCs from the stem cell graft donor, collected from the stem cell graft. The receptor comes from a human donor who donated a stem cell graft to a child with acute lymphoblastic leukemia. The J gene is TRBJ2-1, the V gene TRBV12-3 or TRBV12-4; 11 bases align to TRBD2. CDR3: CASSLTSGRSEQFF. The CDR3 DNA reads TGTGCCAGCAGCCTTACTAGCGGGAGATCTGAGCAGTTCTTC.